These 6 T cell receptor beta chains were sequenced from one sample in a study of shared T cell receptors in the human thymus. The repertoire was sequenced with immunoSEQ multiplex PCR; TCRdb's copy has only in-frame clones and lacks some. The sample has about 660,000 clones, approximately 88% seen once. In addition, the sample was reused for a study of human thymus T cells.

Sequenced input: thymocytes. The receptors here all came from a boy under two years old with a congenital heart defect.

In DNA form, the CDR3 reads TGTGCCAGCAGCTTAGCCGACAAGGCAAATGAAAAACTGTTTTTT. Residues: CASSLADKANEKLFF. This chain joins TRBV11-2 and TRBJ1-4; D is unclear. This CDR3 is built from 15 residues. The germline V gene encodes CDR1 SGHAT and CDR2 FQNNGV. Trimming cost V 1 base and J 5 bases, with 11 bases left between them.

J is TRBJ2-6 and V is TRBV5-1, with D possibly matching TRBD2 (6 bases). V lost 2 bases and J lost 1, with 10 bases in between. CDR1 is SGHRS, CDR2 YFSETQ, per germline. The CDR3 has 16 amino acids. The CDR3 here is CASSFGGTSGANVLTF. CDR3 coding DNA: TGCGCCAGCAGCTTCGGCGGGACTTCTGGGGCCAACGTCCTGACTTTC.

J is TRBJ2-5 and V is TRBV4-2; the match to TRBD2 covers 8 bases. V lost 1 base, J lost 3 bases, and 7 bases stayed unmatched. Germline CDR1 and CDR2: LGHNA and YNFKEQ. This CDR3 has 16 amino acids. This CDR3 reads CASSQVAGTRKETQYF. The DNA for the CDR3 is TGTGCCAGCAGCCAAGTGGCTGGGACTAGAAAAGAGACCCAGTACTTC.

CDR3 bases: TGTGCCACCAGCAGAACTCCAGGGCAGGGGGCGAATCAGCCCCAGCATTTT. Translated: CATSRTPGQGANQPQHF. This rearrangement joins TRBV15 to TRBJ1-5, with 8 bases matching TRBD1. With V trimmed by 2 bases and J by 4 bases, 10 bases remained unmatched. Germline-derived CDR1 and CDR2 are LNHNV and YYDKDF (reference sequence). This CDR3 comprises 17 residues.

V is TRBV7-6 and J is TRBJ2-5; 7 bases agree with TRBD1. After removal of 5 bases from V and 2 bases from J, the junction contained 11 bases not matched to a gene. Looked up from germline, CDR1 is SGHVS and CDR2 is FNYEAQ. The CDR3 sequence is 16 residues long. The DNA of the CDR3 is TGTGCCAGCAGCGGAATCGGGACAGACTCACAAGAGACCCAGTACTTC. It translates to CASSGIGTDSQETQYF.

This chain joins TRBV5-4 and TRBJ2-1, with 8 bases fitting TRBD1. The V gene end was trimmed by 5 bases and the J gene end by 4 bases; junction bases not matched to a gene: 11. CDR1 and CDR2 from the germline V gene are SGHNT and YYREEE (reference sequence). The CDR3 is 16 residues long. CDR3 sequence (DNA): TGTGCCAGCAGGCCCCGAGGTCAGGGGGCTTACAATGAGCAGTTCTTC. Protein: CASRPRGQGAYNEQFF.